The 13 T cell receptor beta chains presented below share a single source sample, sequenced in a study of beta chain features in type 1 diabetes (dated by TCRdb to 2016 to 2019). Library generation was performed with the immunoSEQ multiplex PCR assay. All of the isolated RNA was reverse transcribed with the High Capacity cDNA Reverse Transcription Kit, so expressed TCRB transcripts were sequenced. TCRdb carries this immuneACCESS record with in-frame sequences only. Its versions omit some clonotypes, under half of them owing to an unresolved V gene in the studies checked, with the rest unexplained. For this sample the table gives 400,000 to 450,000 clones, of which around 14% were detected only once. The top ten clones comprise roughly 0.04% of the sample. The sequencing sample was made of naive CD4+ T cells from blood. The cell subset or site label, read with the paper, signifies: true naive CD4+ T cells. The receptors originated from a man aged 25 to 40 in good health.

This clone was seen a single time. This chain joins TRBV7-2 and TRBJ2-7; D remains unclear. The CDR3 contains 16 residues. The germline V gene has CDR1 SGHTA and CDR2 FQGNSA. Trimming shortened V by 1 base and J by 0 bases, and 13 bases separated the two germline ends. The CDR3 is CASSLDGGGNSYEQYF. Here the CDR3 DNA reads TGTGCCAGCAGCTTAGATGGCGGCGGAAACTCCTACGAGCAGTACTTC.

This clone turned up a few times. The chain combines TRBV29-1 with TRBJ2-2, with D possibly matching TRBD2 (6 bases). V lost 6 bases and J 3 bases, leaving 11 bases between the germline ends. Germline V lookup: CDR1 SQVTM, CDR2 ANQGSEA. The CDR3 is made up of 13 amino acids. CDR3 sequence (DNA): TGCAGCGTAGCGGGCCTATACACCGGGGAGCTGTTTTTT. This translates into CSVAGLYTGELFF.

This chain joins TRBV6-5 and TRBJ2-5, with 9 bases identical to TRBD1. The CDR3 loop spans 14 amino acids. Germline CDR1 reads MNHEY; CDR2 reads SVGAGI. V gave up 6 bases and J gave up 4 bases; unmatched junction bases: 6. CDR3 amino acids: CASSLKTGGETQYF. DNA for the CDR3: TGTGCCAGCAGCCTGAAGACAGGGGGAGAGACCCAGTACTTC.

A few counts support this clone. The chain is built from TRBV15 and TRBJ2-1; D is perhaps TRBD2 (5 bases). Germline CDR1 LNHNV, CDR2 YYDKDF (reference sequence). The V and J ends lost 3 bases and 10 bases respectively, with 16 bases between them. The CDR3 length is 14 residues. The CDR3 is CATSRGSLGPEQFF. In DNA form, the CDR3 reads TGTGCCACCAGCAGGGGCTCACTAGGTCCCGAGCAGTTCTTC.

This clone was observed a handful of times. Other DNA sequences within the sample encode an identical CDR3. The chain carries TRBV5-6 and TRBJ2-6, with a tentative D call TRBD2 (6 bases). Germline CDR1 is SGHDT and CDR2 is YYEEEE. V lost 4 bases to trimming and J lost 4 bases, with 6 bases between them. The CDR3 totals 13 residues. Written as DNA, the CDR3 is TGTGCCAGCAGCGCGGGGGGGGCCAACGTCCTGACTTTC. This encodes CASSAGGANVLTF.

This clone was seen a handful of times. The chain uses TRBV7-2 and TRBJ2-5; D possibly corresponds to TRBD1 (5 bases). Trimming removed 6 bases from V and 3 bases from J, with 8 bases in between. CDR1 SGHTA and CDR2 FQGNSA come from the germline V gene. CDR3 length: 12 amino acids. The CDR3 protein is CASSKTEETQYF. CDR3 in DNA: TGTGCCAGCAGTAAGACAGAAGAGACCCAGTACTTC.

This clone turned up a few times. The V and J genes are TRBV5-4 and TRBJ2-3, with D perhaps TRBD1 (6 bases). The CDR3 has 15 residues. Germline V gene sequence: CDR1 SGHNT, CDR2 YYREEE (reference sequence). V gave up 4 bases and J gave up 0 bases, with 12 bases separating them. The CDR3 is CASSQDRYSTDTQYF. The CDR3 region has the DNA TGTGCCAGCAGCCAAGACAGGTATAGCACAGATACGCAGTATTTT.

A few counts support this clone. The chain uses TRBV7-2 and TRBJ2-5; 11 bases line up with TRBD1. The CDR3 length is 15 residues. The V segment lost 3 bases and the J segment 2 bases; nucleotides outside the gene matches: 2. From germline, CDR1 is SGHTA and CDR2 FQGNSA. Written as DNA, the CDR3 is TGTGCCAGCAGCTTGGGGACAGGGGGACAAGAGACCCAGTACTTC. Translating it yields CASSLGTGGQETQYF.

The chain is built from TRBV29-1 and TRBJ2-3; perhaps TRBD2 as D (6 bases). This CDR3 has 14 residues. The V and J ends lost 4 bases and 8 bases respectively, with 19 bases between them. Germline V gene lookup returns CDR1 SQVTM and CDR2 ANQGSEA. CDR3 amino acids: CSVAGDSRSSTQYF. In DNA, the CDR3 is TGCAGCGTTGCTGGGGACTCCCGGAGTTCTACGCAGTATTTT.

This clone has only a few counts. The CDR3 DNA reads TGCAGCGTTGAAGATTGGAGGAACGAGCAGTACTTC. Amino acid sequence: CSVEDWRNEQYF. This chain uses TRBV29-1 with TRBJ2-7; a possible D gene is TRBD2 (5 bases). The CDR3 spans 12 residues. CDR1 and CDR2 from the germline V gene are SQVTM and ANQGSEA. Between the trimmed V and J ends, which lost 0 bases and 5 bases, there was a span of 8 bases.

This chain joins TRBV7-3 and TRBJ2-2, with TRBD2 as a possible D gene (5 bases). V was trimmed by 6 bases and J by 0 bases, leaving 14 bases between them. The CDR3 runs to 16 residues. Looked up from germline, CDR1 is SGHTA and CDR2 is FQGTGA. The CDR3 sequence is CASSSRGTSNTGELFF. The CDR3 nucleotides are TGTGCCAGCAGTTCACGGGGTACTTCGAACACCGGGGAGCTGTTTTTT.

This clone was observed a handful of times. V and J are TRBV4-3 and TRBJ2-3; D is undetermined. CDR1 and CDR2 (germline): LGHNA, YSLEER. V was cut by 1 base and J by 0 bases, with 8 bases left in between. The CDR3 covers 15 residues. The CDR3 region is CASSQGSLSTDTQYF. The CDR3 DNA is TGCGCCAGCAGCCAAGGATCCTTAAGCACAGATACGCAGTATTTT.

V usage is TRBV19 and J usage is TRBJ2-1; no clear D. V lost 3 bases to trimming and J lost 16 bases, with 16 bases between them. Germline lookup yields CDR1 LNHDA and CDR2 SQIVND (reference sequence). The CDR3 extends over 12 amino acids. The CDR3 sequence: CASSILAGGVFF. Here the CDR3 DNA reads TGTGCCAGTAGTATTTTGGCAGGTGGGGTTTTCTTC.